The T cell receptor beta chain under discussion was sequenced for a study of cytomegalovirus exposure and HLA in healthy donors (dated by TCRdb to 2016 to 2017). Some background on the complete study: An earlier analysis of 587 of the donors reported over 250 Gb of sequence data and 95 million to 130 million unique TCR beta sequences obtained from approximately 180 million T cells. In a later genetic analysis, genome-wide SNP genotypes for about three fifths of the 666 donors were used, and that subset was treated as a discovery cohort. The number of typed donors differed by locus: about 620-640 for A, B, C, DRB1 and DQB1; 522 for DQA1; 600 to 610 for DPA1; and 450 to 480 for DPB1. To decide whether each TCR beta V gene segment behaved as functional or pseudogenic, an earlier analysis of some 600 of the donors relied on high-throughput TCR beta sequencing. The study was designed to test whether signatures of past pathogen exposure could be identified by cataloging public T cell receptors. The T cell repertoires of 666 subjects were profiled by immunosequencing and related to cytomegalovirus serostatus. Approximately 330 gigabases of sequencing data and approximately 92 million unique TCR sequences made up an early release that covered some 640 HLA-typed donors. Along with the roughly 610-subject first cohort, a separate validation cohort of over 90 different subjects was used. Several DR-DQ haplotypes were handled as single units for association and clustering because linkage in the cohort was strong. To predict cytomegalovirus infection status, the study combined high-throughput TCR immunosequencing, statistical association of individual TCRs with disease status, and machine learning. On average, roughly 250,000 unique TCR beta nucleotide sequences were sequenced per donor among several hundred genotyped donors of the cohort, with roughly 18% of those sequences being non-productive. Rather than using new phenotypic data, the later analysis identified candidate immune exposures from TCR beta sequences and from how often those sequences occurred across donors. Donor age, sex, ethnicity and CMV serostatus were compiled together with the repertoire data. HLA typing covered class I and class II loci at four-digit resolution. Among the roughly 400 genotyped donors, under 90% belonged to the genetic ancestry cluster associated with self-reported Caucasian donors. All discovery cohort repertoires had been generated using a single sequencing platform. A later analysis re-examined previously published TCR beta repertoires from over 500 donors and added high-resolution HLA genotyping to investigate patterns of TCR occurrence.

The cohort comprised 666 healthy bone marrow donors. All cohort members were sampled while nominally healthy, although unrecorded immune exposures were likely present. The donor was CMV seropositive and belonged to the group of 250 to 300 seropositive cohort members. Each donor provided a peripheral blood sample, and peripheral blood mononuclear cells were used for TCR beta sequencing. The Qiagen DNeasy Blood Extraction Kit was used to extract genomic DNA from the blood cell samples. Receptor amplification or capture employed the immunoSEQ multiplex PCR assay. For the multiplex PCR, a mixture combining 60 forward primers for TCR Vbeta segments and 13 reverse primers for TCR Jbeta segments was used. Amplification of the CDR3 region of rearranged TCR beta genes was performed with a multiplex PCR assay on genomic DNA. On the Illumina HiSeq System, the amplified TCR beta libraries were sequenced as 87-base-pair reads. Turning to the authors' computational methods: A later analysis counted some 74 million unique TCR beta chains across the 666 repertoires, and 9 million to 14 million of these chains were shared by at least two donors. To remove PCR and sequencing errors, raw reads were error-corrected and collapsed into unique sequences using a nearest-neighbor algorithm that merged closely related sequences. To assign V, D and J gene segments, CDR3 sequences were aligned to IMGT reference sequences. For a sequence to be retained, at least a six-nucleotide match to both a V gene segment and a J gene segment was required. Rearrangements were called productive when the CDR3 lacked stop codons and stayed in frame with V and J; all others were non-productive. CDR3 was defined according to IMGT convention as the region running from the second conserved V-encoded cysteine to the conserved J-encoded phenylalanine. The earlier analysis of some 600 of the donors excluded sequences that lacked an unambiguous match to a single V gene segment. In an earlier analysis of about 590 of the donors, a V segment was called functional when productive rearrangements were above 56.7%, and segregating when the standard deviation between donors exceeded 5%. A statistical classification framework was built for diagnosing cytomegalovirus status from the catalog of TCR beta chain sequences. In a later analysis, V and J genes were assigned by comparing TCR nucleotide sequences against IMGT/GENE-DB human TR gene sequences. In a later analysis, CDR3 sequences and most-parsimonious VDJ recombination scenarios were assigned using the TCRdist pipeline. In a later analysis, each TCR beta chain was defined by its CDR3 amino acid sequence together with its V-gene family, and reads lacking a unique V-gene family were excluded. As a way to deal with suspected cross-contamination and a sequencing artifact, a later analysis dropped 450 to 700 nucleotide sequences that were highly shared and had low generation probability. A later analysis calculated a clonal expansion index for each public chain from normalized within-repertoire ranks of inferred template counts. In a later analysis, generation probabilities were computed with a VDJ recombination model fitted to out-of-frame rearrangements, and the resulting probabilities were checked against IGoR. A later analysis scored TCR-TCR, TCR-HLA and TCR-CMV co-occurrence with hypergeometric tests, applying a repertoire-size bias correction to TCR pairs. In a later analysis, false discovery rates were estimated by permuting HLA or CMV assignments 20 times. In a later analysis, co-occurring TCRs were grouped using DBSCAN, and TCRdist sequence similarity was added for clustering within HLA-allele-positive subsets. Repertoires with fewer than 30,000 or more than 120,000 public chains were left out of co-occurrence clustering, as were five repertoires with anomalous nucleotide sharing. TCRdb carries this immuneACCESS record with in-frame sequences only. Its versions omit some clonotypes, under half of them owing to an unresolved V gene in the studies checked, with the rest unexplained. V and J calls and clone size come straight from that table; D and trimming were deduced from the DNA. This sample is represented by over 140,000 clones; about 80% of them were singletons. Clones ranked in the top ten supply roughly 1.4% of the sample.

The investigation overall reported the following: Broadly in line with IMGT annotations, most TCR beta V segments showed up in productive rearrangements about 87% or about 30% of the time in an earlier analysis of about 500 of the donors. Some IMGT-functional V segments, including TRBV6-2 and TRBV6-3, could not be told apart with the 87-base-pair reads, so those segments were excluded. The study gave a list of some 150 TCR beta chains associated with cytomegalovirus. This cohort had only TCR beta chains sequenced, and the lack of alpha or paired-chain data limited which features could be detected. In a later genetic analysis, fewer N-insertions in productive TCRs were reported among donors in an Asian-associated ancestry cluster than the 666-donor mean. Sequencing depth was assumed to be roughly uniform across donors in the presence/absence analyses, though that assumption may not hold. The classifier was reported to diagnose cytomegalovirus status with high specificity and sensitivity in both the original cohort and the validation cohort. Because some donors lacked HLA typing at each locus, the association tests relied only on the typed subset. According to a later analysis, parvovirus B19, influenza, CMV and Epstein-Barr virus appeared linked to several top co-occurrence clusters. A few of the identified cytomegalovirus-associated TCR beta chains were confirmed in vitro to be specific for cytomegalovirus antigens. The earlier analysis of a few hundred of the donors excluded 15 to 20 rarely observed V segments, including chromosome 9 orphons, because counts were too low. In a later analysis, the rate of TCR association differed among HLA loci, with DRB1 alleles having the most associated TCRs and HLA-C alleles having the fewest. In a later analysis, HLA-associated TCR beta chains were found to be more clonally expanded and to have lower generation probabilities than equally common non-associated chains. Most TCR sequences were seen in very few donors, while some public TCRs were found in many individuals. A cluster of highly shared sequence variants was judged likely to be a technical artifact of the sequencing pipeline. A further reported finding was that TCR beta sequences accurately predicted the HLA-A and HLA-B alleles for most subjects in the first cohort. According to a later analysis, most CMV-associated TCR beta chains appeared to be HLA-restricted, and the HLA associations seemed to be driven largely by CMV exposure. Assigning TCR associations to individual alleles was difficult when HLA alleles, especially DR and DQ, strongly co-occurred. In a later genetic analysis, a missense DCLRE1C variant was associated with V-gene and J-gene trimming of TCR beta chains, and the association was replicated in an independent cohort. CMV serostatus was the only immune exposure information available for the cohort. It was suggested by the authors that the approach could potentially be generalized to other disease states and immunological phenotypes. Linkage disequilibrium might explain the correlated functional status among segregating V segments, but an unknown experimental factor could not be ruled out. In a later analysis, 15,000 to 20,000 TCR beta sequences were associated with specific HLA alleles at a false discovery rate of 0.05.

As to this clone: Which antigen it targets is not known. Base qualities are not at hand, and no much larger clone is one base apart.

V is clipped by 2 bases and J by 3 bases, and the sequence between their germline boundaries is 13 bases long. CDR1 and CDR2 were assigned from the germline V gene as SQVTM and ANQGSEA. Counted from cysteine to phenylalanine, this CDR3 has 14 amino acids. Here the CDR3 DNA is all that survives: 42 bases in frame from base 1. The chain couples TRBV29-1 to TRBJ1-1; the D gene is possibly TRBD1, with 6 bases matching. Specimen: PBMCs. The receptor's source is a man aged 25 to 40 in good health and CMV-seropositive. CDR3 region: CSVEQAGEHTEAFF. The DNA reads as follows: TGCAGCGTTGAACAGGCAGGGGAACACACTGAAGCTTTCTTT.